The entry below gives a single TCR beta chain sequence along with its context. Its antigen remains unidentified. The CDR3 covers 15 residues. V gave up 10 bases and J gave up 1 base, with 17 bases separating them. Germline V gene data show CDR1 as LNHDA and CDR2 as SQIVND (reference sequence). These data originate in a study of T cells in tuberculosis. The wider study: IGRA-negative adolescents, IGRA-positive adolescents with latent tuberculosis and adults with active tuberculosis formed this South African cohort. Broader study findings: Active tuberculosis TCR-alpha repertoires lay closer to GMM-specific TCRs than IGRA-negative controls, suggesting clonal expansion.

Measured with immunoSEQ multiplex PCR; TCRdb has only the in-frame clones, and not every one. Here the sample spans around 45,000 clones, around 94% being singletons. Input material: PBMCs. This chain joins TRBV19 and TRBJ2-1, with TRBD2 as a possible D gene (6 bases). The origin of this receptor is a donor between 10 and 35 years old with latent tuberculosis or without tuberculosis infection. Some clones in this sample may be carry-over from other donors' samples. This chain's CDR3 is CATERVVGSYNEQFF. DNA of the CDR3: TGTGCCACCGAGCGGGTAGTAGGGTCCTACAATGAGCAGTTCTTC.